The 25 T cell receptor beta chains reported below all come from one sample, sequenced in a study of cytomegalovirus exposure and HLA in healthy donors. It was with 60 Vbeta and 13 Jbeta primers that the PCR ran. Measured with immunoSEQ multiplex PCR; TCRdb has only the in-frame clones, and not every one. The table includes around 150,000 clones, 75% to 90% detected once. Sequenced material: PBMCs. These receptors all come from a male donor in good health and CMV-seropositive.

The chain joins TRBV13 to TRBJ2-3; D possibly corresponds to TRBD1 (6 bases). Germline lookup yields CDR1 PRHDT and CDR2 FYEKMQ (reference sequence). The CDR3 runs 15 residues. Trimming removed 5 bases at V and 0 bases at J, with 12 bases between. The CDR3 nucleotides read TGTGCCAGCAGCGAGCCGGGACAAAGCACAGATACGCAGTATTTT. This encodes CASSEPGQSTDTQYF.

V and J are TRBV28 and TRBJ2-2, with a weak D call TRBD1 (7 bases). Germline V gene sequence: CDR1 MDHEN, CDR2 SYDVKM. Trimming pared 6 bases from V and 5 bases from J, leaving 16 bases between. The CDR3 totals 15 residues. CDR3 in DNA: TGTGCCAGCAGCCCACAGGGGAGGTCAACCGGGGAGCTGTTTTTT. It translates to CASSPQGRSTGELFF.

This clone was picked up a small number of times. This sequence joins TRBV10-3 and TRBJ2-1; the D gene is possibly TRBD2 (6 bases). Germline-derived CDR1 and CDR2 are ENHRY and SYGVKD. Trimming pared 7 bases from V and 2 bases from J, leaving 12 bases between. CDR3 size: 14 residues. The CDR3, as DNA: TGTGCCATCACGGGCGGGACCCCCTACAATGAGCAGTTCTTC. As protein: CAITGGTPYNEQFF.

V and J are TRBV7-9 and TRBJ2-7; 9 bases align to TRBD2. Losses at the gene ends were 0 bases for V and 5 bases for J; bases not matched to a gene: 2. Per germline, CDR1 SEHNR and CDR2 FQNEAQ (reference sequence). The CDR3 is 14 residues long. The CDR3 region is CASSLASGGNEQYF. The CDR3 nucleotides are TGTGCCAGCAGCTTAGCTAGCGGGGGAAACGAGCAGTACTTC.

The rearrangement joins TRBV5-4 to TRBJ2-3, with 10 nucleotides matching TRBD2. The CDR3 has 13 residues. Germline V CDR1 and CDR2: SGHNT, YYREEE (reference sequence). The V and J ends lost 3 bases and 8 bases, in that order; junction bases with no gene match: 3. The CDR3 protein is CASSSLAGGTQYF. The CDR3 bases are TGTGCCAGCAGCTCGTTAGCGGGAGGTACGCAGTATTTT. Combining the CDR3 with reference TRBV5-4 and TRBJ2-3 gives the whole variable domain ETGVTQSPTHLIKTRGQQVTLRCSSQSGHNTVSWYQQALGQGPQFIFQYYREEENGRGNFPPRFSGLQFPNYSSELNVNALELDDSALYLCASSSLAGGTQYFGPGTRLTVL.

V is TRBV7-2 and J is TRBJ2-7; TRBD1 is a possible D gene (6 bases). Looked up from germline, CDR1 is SGHTA and CDR2 is FQGNSA. The V gene lost 2 bases and the J gene lost 3 bases, with 11 bases spanning the gap. The CDR3 runs 14 residues. Here the CDR3 DNA reads TGTGCCAGCAGCTTACTGGACAGTATCTACGAGCAGTACTTC. Translating gives CASSLLDSIYEQYF.

The rearrangement links TRBV11-3 to TRBJ2-7; maybe TRBD1 (6 bases). Germline CDR1 and CDR2: SGHNT and YENEEA. The CDR3 length is 13 residues. Trimming removed 5 bases from V and 2 bases from J, with 10 bases in between. The CDR3 reads CASSPDRTYEQYF. The CDR3 DNA follows: TGTGCCAGCAGCCCTGACAGGACCTACGAGCAGTACTTC.

The CDR3, as DNA: TGTGCCAGCAGCAAAAGGAGACAGGGGGAAGAGACCCAGTACTTC. The encoded protein is CASSKRRQGEETQYF. The chain joins TRBV21-1 to TRBJ2-5; the table gives TRBD1 as D, unverified against the DNA. TRBV21-1 is assigned pseudogene status. The CDR3 sequence is 15 residues long.

For this clone: Its ends do not fully match the called genes, so a read error is possible. The rearrangement joins TRBV7-9 to TRBJ1-2; 10 bases match TRBD1. The germline V gene has CDR1 SEHNR and CDR2 FQNEAQ (reference sequence). CDR3 length: 16 residues. The CDR3 nucleotides are TGTTCCAGCAGCTGGGCGCCGGGACAGGGGTTCTATGGCTACACCTTC. Its protein product is CSSSWAPGQGFYGYTF.

CDR3 sequence (DNA): TGTGCCAGCAGCTTAGCCAGCGGGAGTTTTGATACGCAGTATTTT. The encoded protein is CASSLASGSFDTQYF. The chain has TRBV7-3 and TRBJ2-3; 8 bases fit TRBD2. Germline CDR1 SGHTA, CDR2 FQGTGA. V lost 2 bases and J lost 6; bases outside the gene matches: 7. The CDR3 runs to 15 residues.

This clone showed up just a few times. The rearrangement uses TRBV2 and TRBJ1-5; 9 bases align to TRBD1. Germline values: CDR1 SNHLY, CDR2 FYNNEI. V gave up 8 bases and J gave up 6 bases; unmatched junction bases: 23. The CDR3 totals 19 residues. This CDR3 is CASQHGRWDRAIRGQPQHF. For the CDR3, the DNA is TGTGCCAGCCAGCACGGACGATGGGACAGGGCGATTAGAGGTCAGCCCCAGCATTTT.

The chain has TRBV28 and TRBJ2-2; TRBD1 matches at 9 bases. The length of the CDR3 is 13 residues. Germline CDR1 and CDR2: MDHEN and SYDVKM. With 8 bases clipped from V and 4 bases from J, the junction kept 2 bases outside the gene matches. CDR3 DNA sequence: TGTGCCAGCGACAGGGGGTTCACCGGGGAGCTGTTTTTT. Protein sequence: CASDRGFTGELFF.

The chain uses TRBV2 and TRBJ2-3; tentative D call: TRBD2 (5 bases). Trimming left V 6 bases short and J 4 bases short, with 14 bases between. The CDR3 spans 14 residues. The germline gives CDR1 SNHLY, CDR2 FYNNEI. CDR3 nucleotides: TGTGCCAGCAGCTCCCTAGGAGCGGCAGATACGCAGTATTTT. This gives the protein CASSSLGAADTQYF. Full variable domain (outside the CDR3, taken from reference TRBV2 and TRBJ2-3): EPEVTQTPSHQVTQMGQEVILRCVPISNHLYFYWYRQILGQKVEFLVSFYNNEISEKSEIFDDQFSVERPDGSNFTLKIRSTKLEDSAMYFCASSSLGAADTQYFGPGTRLTVL.

The chain uses TRBV7-9 and TRBJ2-1; D possibly corresponds to TRBD2 (5 bases). The CDR3 is 12 residues long. Trimming stripped 5 bases from V and 10 bases from J, with 12 bases between. The germline V gene encodes CDR1 SEHNR and CDR2 FQNEAQ (reference sequence). Here the CDR3 DNA reads TGTGCCAGCAGCAGATCTAGCATCGAGCAGTTCTTC. Amino acid sequence: CASSRSSIEQFF.

This clone was seen once. This chain's CDR3 is CAIRQGEYTDTQYF. Here the CDR3 DNA reads TGTGCCATCAGGCAGGGGGAGTACACAGATACGCAGTATTTT. The chain is built from TRBV10-3 and TRBJ2-3; 7 bases match TRBD1. The CDR3 contains 14 residues. Germline V gene sequence: CDR1 ENHRY, CDR2 SYGVKD. With 6 bases clipped from V and 2 bases from J, the junction kept 5 bases outside the gene matches.

This chain connects TRBV29-1 to TRBJ2-5, with 9 positions matching TRBD1. Germline V gives CDR1 SQVTM, CDR2 ANQGSEA. The V segment lost 6 bases and the J segment 5 bases; nucleotides outside the gene matches: 10. The CDR3 sequence is 14 residues long. The CDR3 nucleotides read TGCAGCGTGCCTGGGACAGGGAGTCGGGAGACCCAGTACTTC. It specifies CSVPGTGSRETQYF.

This clone has only one observation. The same CDR3 arises from other DNA sequences in this sample as well. The rearrangement uses TRBV27 and TRBJ2-3; D is unresolved. The V and J ends lost 3 bases and 0 bases respectively, with 4 bases between them. The CDR3 is 13 amino acids. CDR1 and CDR2 (germline): MNHEY, SMNVEV (reference sequence). The CDR3 DNA reads TGTGCCAGCAGTTTTTCAAGCACAGATACGCAGTATTTT. It codes for CASSFSSTDTQYF.

The rearrangement uses TRBV11-3 and TRBJ2-7; possible D gene TRBD1, 6 bases. Trimming shortened V by 5 bases and J by 0 bases, and 11 bases separated the two germline ends. CDR3 size: 14 residues. The germline gives CDR1 SGHNT, CDR2 YENEEA. This CDR3 reads CASSQDSDSYEQYF. The CDR3, as DNA: TGTGCCAGCAGCCAGGACAGCGACTCCTACGAGCAGTACTTC. Looking up the rest from reference TRBV11-3 and TRBJ2-7 gives the full variable domain: EAGVVQSPRYKIIEKKQPVAFWCNPISGHNTLYWYLQNLGQGPELLIRYENEEAVDDSQLPKDRFSAERLKGVDSTLKIQPAELGDSAVYLCASSQDSDSYEQYFGPGTRLTVT.

V and J are TRBV19 and TRBJ1-5; no reliable D call. Germline CDR1 LNHDA, CDR2 SQIVND (reference sequence). The CDR3 is 13 residues long. The V end was cut by 11 bases, the J end by 2 bases, with 13 bases between. The CDR3 here is CAAARGRNQPQHF. The CDR3 nucleotides are TGTGCCGCCGCCCGGGGTCGCAATCAGCCCCAGCATTTT.

The chain joins TRBV27 to TRBJ1-1; 8 bases agree with TRBD1. Trimming cost V 4 bases and J 5 bases; bases outside gene matches: 6. In germline, CDR1 is MNHEY, CDR2 SMNVEV (reference sequence). This CDR3 is 14 amino acids long. In nucleotides, the CDR3 is TGTGCCAGCAGTTCCGGACAGGGTCGAACTGAAGCTTTCTTT. Translated: CASSSGQGRTEAFF.

V gene TRBV27 combines with J gene TRBJ2-7; perhaps TRBD1 as D (8 bases). The CDR3 is 14 amino acids. CDR1 and CDR2 from the germline V gene are MNHEY and SMNVEV (reference sequence). V was trimmed by 6 bases and J by 0 bases, leaving 12 bases between them. In DNA form, the CDR3 reads TGTGCCAGCAGACAGGGGGGGAGCTCCTACGAGCAGTACTTC. The encoded protein is CASRQGGSSYEQYF.

The rearrangement uses TRBV19 and TRBJ1-1; 11 positions agree with TRBD1. Germline V gene sequence: CDR1 LNHDA, CDR2 SQIVND (reference sequence). J was trimmed by 4 bases and V by 7 bases; bases with no gene match: 5. CDR3 length: 14 residues. Written as DNA, the CDR3 is TGTGCCAGTATGGGACAGGGGGAGGGCACTGAAGCTTTCTTT. It yields the protein CASMGQGEGTEAFF.

Written as DNA, the CDR3 is TGTGCCAGCTCACCCGCTAGGGGTTCACCCCTCCACTTT. This sequence encodes CASSPARGSPLHF. J is TRBJ1-6 and V is TRBV27; possible D gene TRBD1, 5 bases. The CDR3 loop spans 13 amino acids. Trimming took 8 bases from V and 9 from J, leaving 14 bases between them. Germline lookup yields CDR1 MNHEY and CDR2 SMNVEV (reference sequence).

This clone appeared a few times. The chain has TRBV25-1 and TRBJ2-7; D remains unclear. V was pared by 3 bases and J by 4 bases, with 7 bases between. Germline CDR1 is MGHDK and CDR2 is SYGVNS. The CDR3 consists of 12 residues. CDR3 amino acids: CASSEYGYEQYF. In nucleotides, the CDR3 is TGTGCCAGCAGTGAGTACGGGTACGAGCAGTACTTC.

This rearrangement joins TRBV6-5 to TRBJ1-4, with 7 positions matching TRBD1. The length of the CDR3 is 15 residues. Germline-derived CDR1 and CDR2 are MNHEY and SVGAGI. J was trimmed by 0 bases and V by 5 bases; bases with no gene match: 3. Here the CDR3 DNA reads TGTGCCAGCAGTAGGGACAGCGCAACTAATGAAAAACTGTTTTTT. It translates to CASSRDSATNEKLFF.